This is a list of T cell receptor beta chains from one sample in a study of blood T cell repertoires in COVID-19. The repertoire was sequenced with immunoSEQ multiplex PCR; TCRdb's copy has only in-frame clones and lacks some. Of 100,000 or so clones listed, roughly 80% are singletons. The sample comprised peripheral blood. The receptor source for this set is a woman in her 70s with acute or convalescent COVID-19. The CDR3 runs from the conserved cysteine through the conserved F or W. Fields, in order: J gene, V gene, clone size, CDR3 protein. A row's size may be missing; if present it is once, few, many or a size class.

J gene: TRBJ1-1
V gene: TRBV6-5
clone size: -
CDR3 protein: CAARGLMNTEAFF

J gene: TRBJ1-1
V gene: TRBV5-1
clone size: once
CDR3 protein: CASSLVGTGSNVNTEAFF

J gene: TRBJ1-6
V gene: TRBV10-3
clone size: -
CDR3 protein: CAISDFPRTGGSENSPLHF

J gene: TRBJ2-7
V gene: TRBV19
clone size: -
CDR3 protein: CASSNPGGAYYEQYF

J gene: TRBJ1-2
V gene: TRBV4-1
clone size: -
CDR3 protein: CASSPYLTEATNYGYTF

J gene: TRBJ2-2
V gene: TRBV14
clone size: -
CDR3 protein: CASSPRTGRVVGELFF

J gene: TRBJ2-7
V gene: TRBV6-5
clone size: -
CDR3 protein: CASIGWTGEAYEQYF

J gene: TRBJ1-4
V gene: TRBV4-1
clone size: -
CDR3 protein: CASSPTGTGNEKLFF

J gene: TRBJ1-3
V gene: TRBV7-2
clone size: once
CDR3 protein: CASSLLGQSHSGNTIYF

J gene: TRBJ2-2
V gene: TRBV7-9
clone size: -
CDR3 protein: CASSLPINTGELFF

J gene: TRBJ1-5
V gene: TRBV5-1
clone size: few
CDR3 protein: CASSPTGIAEQPQHF

J gene: TRBJ2-2
V gene: TRBV7-9
clone size: -
CDR3 protein: CASRDKKTGELFF

J gene: TRBJ1-2
V gene: TRBV2
clone size: -
CDR3 protein: CATLEQETNYGYTF

J gene: TRBJ1-4
V gene: TRBV7-8
clone size: -
CDR3 protein: CASSNPGQGNEKLFF

J gene: TRBJ2-7
V gene: TRBV11-2
clone size: -
CDR3 protein: CASSPQWTGVHEQYF

J gene: TRBJ2-5
V gene: TRBV7-8
clone size: once
CDR3 protein: CASSLGRQETQYF

J gene: TRBJ2-7
V gene: TRBV3-1/TRBV3-2
clone size: -
CDR3 protein: CASSQGQRGIYEQYF

J gene: TRBJ1-1
V gene: TRBV27
clone size: -
CDR3 protein: CASSMAGERTEAFF

J gene: TRBJ2-3
V gene: TRBV6-2/TRBV6-3
clone size: -
CDR3 protein: CASSLLSYGDTQYF

J gene: TRBJ1-1
V gene: TRBV7-8
clone size: -
CDR3 protein: CASSLEGQGVKTEAFF

J gene: TRBJ2-3
V gene: TRBV19
clone size: -
CDR3 protein: CASSMISGETGPDTQYF

J gene: TRBJ2-1
V gene: TRBV5-4
clone size: -
CDR3 protein: CASSLWASGGSEQFF

J gene: TRBJ2-7
V gene: TRBV12-3/TRBV12-4
clone size: -
CDR3 protein: CASSGHSSYEQYF

J gene: TRBJ1-4
V gene: TRBV7-9
clone size: few
CDR3 protein: CASRPDRAEKLFF

J gene: TRBJ1-2
V gene: TRBV5-5
clone size: -
CDR3 protein: CASSHRQYPNYGYTF

J gene: TRBJ2-2
V gene: TRBV5-8
clone size: -
CDR3 protein: CASSFTAGELFF

J gene: TRBJ1-4
V gene: TRBV29-1
clone size: -
CDR3 protein: CSVLKQGGTEKLFF

J gene: TRBJ2-5
V gene: TRBV9
clone size: once
CDR3 protein: CASSKGLGHETQYF

J gene: TRBJ1-5
V gene: TRBV6-1
clone size: once
CDR3 protein: CASSAGQGGSNQPQHF

J gene: TRBJ1-2
V gene: TRBV2
clone size: -
CDR3 protein: CASSEGGGQVDGYTF

J gene: TRBJ2-7
V gene: TRBV2
clone size: -
CDR3 protein: CASSVPQRLPYEQYF

J gene: TRBJ2-1
V gene: TRBV6-5
clone size: -
CDR3 protein: CASRQALLGNNEQFF

J gene: TRBJ2-5
V gene: TRBV7-7
clone size: once
CDR3 protein: CASSSRGGETQYF

J gene: TRBJ1-1
V gene: TRBV15
clone size: -
CDR3 protein: CATSRDRANTEAFF

J gene: TRBJ2-3
V gene: TRBV19
clone size: few
CDR3 protein: CASTPATGGAMTQYF

J gene: TRBJ2-5
V gene: TRBV19
clone size: -
CDR3 protein: CASSIFLVGRQETQYF

J gene: TRBJ2-1
V gene: TRBV4-1
clone size: many
CDR3 protein: CASTRENPNEQFF

J gene: TRBJ2-7
V gene: TRBV19
clone size: -
CDR3 protein: CASSDEGSSEQYF

J gene: TRBJ2-1
V gene: TRBV5-1
clone size: -
CDR3 protein: CASSPAGAGEQFF

J gene: TRBJ1-6
V gene: TRBV5-4
clone size: -
CDR3 protein: CASSPQTGNFSPLHF

J gene: TRBJ2-2
V gene: TRBV6-2/TRBV6-3
clone size: few
CDR3 protein: CASSPRDRGTGELFF

J gene: TRBJ1-5
V gene: TRBV4-2
clone size: -
CDR3 protein: CASSQRGQGGDQPQHF

J gene: TRBJ1-5
V gene: TRBV6-1
clone size: -
CDR3 protein: CASSEAQPGTNQPQHF